A selection of T cell receptor beta chains follows, all from one sample in a study of CD8 T cells in ankylosing spondylitis. TCRdb re-analysed the 5' RACE reads in MiXCR, keeping a single row per CDR3 protein. The sample yields more than 250,000 distinct CDR3 sequences, 11% seen once. Material for sequencing was blood, either unsorted or a sorted T cell fraction (not recorded which). Receptors were obtained from a female donor with ankylosing spondylitis or in good health (not recorded which). Both conserved end residues are part of each CDR3. D genes are given only for firm matches. The size field is filled for only some rows; it gives once, few, many or a size class.

CDR3nt,CDR3aa,j_gene,v_gene,d_gene,abundance
TGCGCCAGCAGTGGGAGCTCCTATAATTCACCCCTCCACTTT,CASSGSSYNSPLHF,TRBJ1-6,TRBV10-2,.,many
TGCAGTGCTACAGGACAGGGCAATCAGCCCCAGCATTTT,CSATGQGNQPQHF,TRBJ1-5,TRBV20-1,TRBD1,many
TGCGCCAGCAGCTTGGTGAGAGGTGAGCAGTTCTTC,CASSLVRGEQFF,TRBJ2-1,TRBV5-1,.,many
TGTGCCAGCAGTGTTACAGGGGTATACTCTGGAAACACCATATATTTT,CASSVTGVYSGNTIYF,TRBJ1-3,TRBV27,TRBD1,few
TGCGCCAGCAGCCCGGCGGCGAGGGGAATAACTGAAGCTTTCTTT,CASSPAARGITEAFF,TRBJ1-1,TRBV5-1,.,many
TGTGCCAGCAGTTTCAGGACAGTATCTAATCAGCCCCAGCATTTT,CASSFRTVSNQPQHF,TRBJ1-5,TRBV12-3/TRBV12-4,.,.
TGTGCCAGCAGTGAACTACAGCTTGAAAAACTGTTTTTT,CASSELQLEKLFF,TRBJ1-4,TRBV2,.,.
TGTGCCAGTAGTATAGGAGACTTCCAAGAGACCCAGTACTTC,CASSIGDFQETQYF,TRBJ2-5,TRBV19,.,.
TGTGCCAGCAGCTTAGCGTTTGGGTATATGAATGAAAAACTGTTTTTT,CASSLAFGYMNEKLFF,TRBJ1-4,TRBV7-2,.,few
TGTGCCAGCAGCCAAGATCGCGGGGTGGGTGAAAAACTGTTTTTT,CASSQDRGVGEKLFF,TRBJ1-4,TRBV4-2,.,many
TGCAGTGCTGGCGGGACAGCGTACTCTGGAAACACCATATATTTT,CSAGGTAYSGNTIYF,TRBJ1-3,TRBV20-1,TRBD1,many
TGTGCCAGCAGCTTGCCTGGCAGCTATCTCCTTAATTTCGACTTC,CASSLPGSYLLNFDF,TRBJ2-1,TRBV7-8,.,.
TGTGCCAGCAGCTTAGAGGGCAGCTACAAAAACATTCAGTACTTC,CASSLEGSYKNIQYF,TRBJ2-4,TRBV7-2,.,.
TGTGCCAGCAGCCCCCGAGGGGGGGGAGTAAATCAGCCCCAGCATTTT,CASSPRGGGVNQPQHF,TRBJ1-5,TRBV5-5,.,many
TGCAGTGCTAGAGCGGTATCTAGAGGTTTATGGGATACGCAGTATTTT,CSARAVSRGLWDTQYF,TRBJ2-3,TRBV20-1,.,many
TGCAGTGGGTCCGGGGGAAACTATGGCTACACCTTC,CSGSGGNYGYTF,TRBJ1-2,TRBV20-1,.,many
TGTGCCATCAGTAGGACCGGGACTGGGATTGGGCATGAGCAGTTCTTC,CAISRTGTGIGHEQFF,TRBJ2-1,TRBV10-3,.,many
TGTGCCAGCAGCTCAAGCGGGGCGGGGGGGAGCACAGATACGCAGTATTTT,CASSSSGAGGSTDTQYF,TRBJ2-3,TRBV4-2,TRBD2,.
TGCAGCGTTTGGGATGGTTCCAAAAACATTCAGTACTTC,CSVWDGSKNIQYF,TRBJ2-4,TRBV29-1,.,many
TGTGCCAGCAGCCCCTCTAGGGTAAGAACTGAAGCTTTCTTT,CASSPSRVRTEAFF,TRBJ1-1,TRBV7-2,.,few
TGCGCCAGCAGCCCAGGACAGGGACTGTGGTACAATGAGCAGTTCTTC,CASSPGQGLWYNEQFF,TRBJ2-1,TRBV5-1,TRBD1,many
TGTGCCAGCAGGTACAATCCGGGACAGGGAGGAGAGACCCAGTACTTC,CASRYNPGQGGETQYF,TRBJ2-5,TRBV28,TRBD1,many
TGTGCCAGCAGCCAAGACGACCAGGGTTGGGCTGAAGCTTTCTTT,CASSQDDQGWAEAFF,TRBJ1-1,TRBV4-2,.,.
TGTGCCATCAGTGCGGCGGGGGATAGGTACAATGAGCAGTTCTTC,CAISAAGDRYNEQFF,TRBJ2-1,TRBV10-3,TRBD2,many
TGTGCCAGCAGCCGACAGGGGGGAATTTACACCGGGGAGCTGTTTTTT,CASSRQGGIYTGELFF,TRBJ2-2,TRBV3-1,TRBD1,.
TGCGCCAGCCTATCTGGGACTAGCGGGGGTACTACGCAGTATTTT,CASLSGTSGGTTQYF,TRBJ2-3,TRBV5-1,TRBD2,few
TGTGCCACCAGTGATTTGTCCACAGGGTCTGAGCAGTTCTTC,CATSDLSTGSEQFF,TRBJ2-1,TRBV24-1,.,many
TGTGCCAGCAGCCATGAGGCTAGCGGGACCTACGAGCAGTACTTC,CASSHEASGTYEQYF,TRBJ2-7,TRBV3-1,TRBD2,many
TGTGCCAGCAGTTACCCCCCTGACAGGGCCCAGACCCCTAATTCACCCCTCCACTTT,CASSYPPDRAQTPNSPLHF,TRBJ1-6,TRBV6-5,TRBD1,.
TGTGCCAGCAGCGTCGGACTAGCGGGTCTGGTTGATACGCAGTATTTT,CASSVGLAGLVDTQYF,TRBJ2-3,TRBV9,TRBD2,many
TGCGCCAGCAGCTTGAGGGGGGCCTTTGGCTACACCTTC,CASSLRGAFGYTF,TRBJ1-2,TRBV5-1,.,many
TGCAGTGCCATAGCGGGAGGGCCCTACGAGCAGTACTTC,CSAIAGGPYEQYF,TRBJ2-7,TRBV20-1,TRBD2,many
TGTGCCAGCAGTTTAGCAGGGCTAGCGAATGAGCAGTTCTTC,CASSLAGLANEQFF,TRBJ2-1,TRBV12-3/TRBV12-4,.,many
TGTGCCAGCCGCGGGGCCGGGACAGGGGGTGGCTACACCTTC,CASRGAGTGGGYTF,TRBJ1-2,TRBV6-1,TRBD1,many
TGTGCCAGCAGCTTAGTCGCTGGTCACGGGGCAGATACGCAGTATTTT,CASSLVAGHGADTQYF,TRBJ2-3,TRBV7-2,.,many
TGTGCCAGCAGCTTGCAGGGGGGCGGGGAGCTGTTTTTT,CASSLQGGGELFF,TRBJ2-2,TRBV7-2,.,.
TGCAGTGCTCATCTCCGCGGGGGCGATAAGAACAATGAGCAGTTCTTC,CSAHLRGGDKNNEQFF,TRBJ2-1,TRBV20-1,.,few
TGTGCCAGCAGCTTAGGGTCGGGCTCCTACAATGAGCAGTTCTTC,CASSLGSGSYNEQFF,TRBJ2-1,TRBV7-2,.,many
TGTGCCAGCAGAACGCGGGAGGGGTACCAAGAGACCCAGTACTTC,CASRTREGYQETQYF,TRBJ2-5,TRBV28,TRBD2,many
TGTGCCAGCAGCTTAGGAGGGGGACACAGCTCCTACGAGCAGTACTTC,CASSLGGGHSSYEQYF,TRBJ2-7,TRBV7-9,.,.
TGTGCCAGCAGCCAAGAGGTGTTCGAGCAGTACTTC,CASSQEVFEQYF,TRBJ2-7,TRBV3-1,.,few
TGTGCCAGCAGCTTAGCTGGTGACTCCTCCTACGAGCAGTACTTC,CASSLAGDSSYEQYF,TRBJ2-7,TRBV7-2,.,few
TGTGCCTGGACCGGGACAGTGGGACCAGGGGCTTTCTTT,CAWTGTVGPGAFF,TRBJ1-1,TRBV30,TRBD1,many
TGTGCCAGCAGCCAATCCGGCAGGAACACTGAAGCTTTCTTT,CASSQSGRNTEAFF,TRBJ1-1,TRBV16,.,many
TGCAGTGCTAGCCCTTTAGATACGCAGTATTTT,CSASPLDTQYF,TRBJ2-3,TRBV20-1,.,.
TGCAGTGCTAGAAGGGTCGACATTTACACCGGGGAGCTGTTTTTT,CSARRVDIYTGELFF,TRBJ2-2,TRBV20-1,.,many
TGCGCCAGCAGGCCAAGCTTGGGTAAGCGGCCGCACGAGCAGTACTTC,CASRPSLGKRPHEQYF,TRBJ2-7,TRBV5-1,.,.
TGTGCCAGCAGCCAAGGAATGACCCACGAGCAGTACTTC,CASSQGMTHEQYF,TRBJ2-7,TRBV3-1,.,.
TGCGCCAGCAGCTTGCGAGAGATAGCGGGAGTTCGCACAGATACGCAGTATTTT,CASSLREIAGVRTDTQYF,TRBJ2-3,TRBV5-1,TRBD2,.
TGTGCCAGCAGTGAGTGGCAGGGCATCGATGAGCAGTTCTTC,CASSEWQGIDEQFF,TRBJ2-1,TRBV2,.,.
TGTGCCAGCAGCGGGTTTACTAAGACGGGGGGGCTGTCCACAGATACGCAGTATTTT,CASSGFTKTGGLSTDTQYF,TRBJ2-3,TRBV9,TRBD2,few
TGCGCCAGCAGCCTCGGCCCCCTTTGGTACCAAGAGACCCAGTACTTC,CASSLGPLWYQETQYF,TRBJ2-5,TRBV5-1,.,.
TGTGCCATCAGTGAAGCAGGGGGGGTCACTGAAGCTTTCTTT,CAISEAGGVTEAFF,TRBJ1-1,TRBV10-3,TRBD1,.
TGTGCCAGCAACCCCTCGGGGGGGGGAGGCTATGGCTACACCTTC,CASNPSGGGGYGYTF,TRBJ1-2,TRBV6-1,.,few
TGCAGTGCTAGGGGGGGCTTCCCCACAGATACGCAGTATTTT,CSARGGFPTDTQYF,TRBJ2-3,TRBV20-1,.,few
TGTGCCAGCAGCTTACCAGGGACAGGGGAGGATAACAATCAGCCCCAGCATTTT,CASSLPGTGEDNNQPQHF,TRBJ1-5,TRBV7-7,TRBD1,.
TGTGCCAGCAGCCAAGTTGCCAGTCCCTCCTACGAGCAGTACTTC,CASSQVASPSYEQYF,TRBJ2-7,TRBV4-2,.,many